The 17 T cell receptor beta chains given below trace back to one sample, sequenced in a study of molecular identifiers for immune sequencing clone quantification. Each CDR3 protein is one row after TCRdb ran MiXCR on the PCR reads. The sample contains a few hundred thousand distinct CDR3 sequences, roughly 24% of which appear only once. Sequencing was done on a sample of naive CD8+ T cells from blood, with Jurkat cell RNA spiked in. As for subset: FACS-sorted CD8+CD4-CCR7+CD45RA+ naive T cells. These receptor sequences come from a human donor in good health. Some libraries in this study had Jurkat cell RNA spiked in.

V gene TRBV7-9 combines with J gene TRBJ2-3; 9 nucleotides agree with TRBD2. With 1 base clipped from V and 5 bases from J, the junction kept 7 bases outside the gene matches. The V gene's germline CDR1 is SEHNR and CDR2 FQNEAQ (reference sequence). The CDR3 length is 16 residues. The CDR3 protein is CASSLGASGVRDTQYF. The DNA of the CDR3 is TGTGCCAGCAGCTTAGGGGCTAGCGGGGTCAGAGATACGCAGTATTTT.

About this clonotype itself: A much larger clone sits a single nucleotide away, making a read error possible. J is TRBJ1-1 and V is TRBV29-1; D is uncertain. This CDR3 is built from 13 residues. The germline V gene encodes CDR1 SQVTM and CDR2 ANQGSEA. Trimming stripped 6 bases from V and 0 bases from J, with 11 bases between. The CDR3: CSVIGALNTEAFF. CDR3 coding DNA: TGCAGCGTAATAGGAGCCTTGAACACTGAAGCTTTCTTT.

This clonotype showed up many times. This rearrangement joins TRBV6-5 to TRBJ2-7, with D possibly TRBD1 on 5 matching bases. Germline CDR1 MNHEY, CDR2 SVGAGI. V was clipped by 2 bases and J by 0 bases, with 11 bases between them. CDR3 length: 15 residues. CDR3 DNA sequence: TGTGCCAGCAGTTACGGGCAGGGCCGCTCCTACGAGCAGTACTTC. As protein: CASSYGQGRSYEQYF.

This clonotype was picked up a small number of times. This sequence joins TRBV11-2 and TRBJ2-5, with a tentative D call TRBD1 (6 bases). There are 14 residues in the CDR3. Germline V gene lookup returns CDR1 SGHAT and CDR2 FQNNGV. V dropped 1 base and J dropped 3 bases, with 9 bases sitting between them. CDR3 nucleotides: TGTGCCAGCAGCTTAGTGAGGACAGAAGAGACCCAGTACTTC. Translating it yields CASSLVRTEETQYF.

Comments on this clonotype: The CDR3 does not end in the conserved phenylalanine or tryptophan, so this is likely a read error. The V and J genes are TRBV20-1 and TRBJ2-7; 7 bases align to TRBD1. Germline loops: CDR1 DFQATT, CDR2 SNEGSKA (reference sequence). This CDR3 contains 17 residues. With 5 bases clipped from V and 4 bases from J, the junction kept 20 bases outside the gene matches. The chain's CDR3 is CSARRSPIQGIEYEQYS. The CDR3 nucleotides read TGCAGTGCTCGTAGATCACCCATACAGGGGATTGAGTACGAGCAGTACTCC.

This clonotype was observed a handful of times. The genes are TRBV12-2 and TRBJ2-3; the D call TRBD2 from the table was never checked on the DNA. TRBV12-2 is a documented pseudogene. The CDR3 has 20 amino acids. CDR3 in DNA: TGTGCAAGTCGCTTAGGGGTGGCTAGCGGGGGACGGACGATTACAGATACGCAGTATTTT. This encodes CASRLGVASGGRTITDTQYF.

For this clonotype: This clone may be a read error of a much larger clone one base away. The genes are TRBV6-6 and TRBJ1-5, with a weak D call TRBD1 (5 bases). CDR1 is MNHNY, CDR2 SVGAGI, per germline (reference sequence). The CDR3 has 16 residues. The V gene lost 8 bases and the J gene lost 5 bases, with 22 bases spanning the gap. CDR3 nucleotides: TGTGCCAGCGGATTCTCCATCCAGGGTTCGGATCAGCCCCAGCATTTT. Amino acids: CASGFSIQGSDQPQHF.

The sample holds a few counts of this clonotype. V and J are TRBV20-1 and TRBJ2-3, with D maybe TRBD2 (5 bases). CDR3 length: 15 residues. The germline V gene has CDR1 DFQATT and CDR2 SNEGSKA (reference sequence). Trimming took 1 base from V and 0 from J, leaving 11 bases between them. CDR3 nucleotides: TGCAGTGCTAGAGCCGCCGGGAAGAGCACAGATACGCAGTATTTT. This codes for CSARAAGKSTDTQYF.

This clonotype has a count of ten or more. The V call is TRBV30, the J call TRBJ2-5; 7 nucleotides match TRBD1. Germline V gives CDR1 GTSNPN, CDR2 SVGIG (reference sequence). This CDR3 is 16 amino acids long. J was trimmed by 5 bases and V by 0 bases; bases with no gene match: 12. The CDR3 sequence is CAWSVGQGVFLETQYF. The CDR3, as DNA: TGTGCCTGGAGTGTAGGCCAGGGGGTCTTTTTGGAGACCCAGTACTTC. The full variable domain, with the rest looked up from reference TRBV30 and TRBJ2-5, is SQTIHQWPATLVQPVGSPLSLECTVEGTSNPNLYWYRQAAGRGLQLLFYSVGIGQISSEVPQNLSASRPQDRQFILSSKKLLLSDSGFYLCAWSVGQGVFLETQYFGPGTRLLVL.

This chain uses TRBV9 with TRBJ2-2; D possibly matches TRBD1 or TRBD2 (6 bases each). V was trimmed by 0 bases and J by 4 bases, leaving 19 bases between them. CDR1 is SGDLS and CDR2 is YYNGEE in the germline V gene. CDR3 size: 18 residues. The CDR3 here is CASSVALGGGGPTGELFF. The CDR3 DNA reads as TGTGCCAGCAGCGTAGCTTTGGGAGGAGGGGGGCCCACCGGGGAGCTGTTTTTT.

The chain joins TRBV14 to TRBJ2-7, with 11 nucleotides matching TRBD2. The CDR3 sequence is 16 residues long. Germline assignment: CDR1 SGHDN and CDR2 FVKESK. Trimming cost V 4 bases and J 2 bases; bases outside gene matches: 7. CDR3 in DNA: TGTGCCAGCAGCCGCTTACTAGCGGGGGACCCCTACGAGCAGTACTTC. The encoded protein is CASSRLLAGDPYEQYF. Combining the CDR3 with reference TRBV14 and TRBJ2-7 gives the whole variable domain EAGVTQFPSHSVIEKGQTVTLRCDPISGHDNLYWYRRVMGKEIKFLLHFVKESKQDESGMPNNRFLAERTGGTYSTLKVQPAELEDSGVYFCASSRLLAGDPYEQYFGPGTRLTVT.

This clonotype was recorded many times. V gene TRBV4-3 combines with J gene TRBJ1-2; TRBD1 matches at 8 bases. The CDR3 sequence is 15 residues long. Germline CDR1 reads LGHNA; CDR2 reads YSLEER. The ends lost 3 bases at V and 4 bases at J; junction bases unmatched: 7. In DNA form, the CDR3 reads TGCGCCAGCAGCCACGACAGGGGAGGTAGCTATGGCTACACCTTC. Its protein is CASSHDRGGSYGYTF.

This clonotype was counted only a few times. This chain joins TRBV4-3 and TRBJ1-1, with D perhaps matching TRBD1 (5 bases). CDR1 LGHNA and CDR2 YSLEER come from the germline V gene. V was trimmed by 5 bases and J by 1 base, leaving 11 bases between them. This CDR3 is 14 amino acids long. CDR3 DNA sequence: TGCGCCAGCAGCAAGACACAGGAGAACACTGAAGCTTTCTTT. Translation: CASSKTQENTEAFF.

The chain employs TRBV7-2 and TRBJ2-7; weak D call: TRBD1 (6 bases). V shed 8 bases and J shed 6 bases, with 20 bases lying between them. Looked up from germline, CDR1 is SGHTA and CDR2 is FQGNSA. CDR3 length: 14 amino acids. CDR3 loop: CASRQDQSLSEQYF. CDR3 coding DNA: TGTGCCAGCCGACAGGATCAGTCTCTCTCCGAGCAGTACTTC.

This clonotype occurred a few times. The CDR3 protein is CASSHTDKVFRQFF. Here the CDR3 DNA reads TGTGCCAGCAGCCACACAGACAAGGTCTTCAGGCAGTTCTTC. The chain links TRBV14 to TRBJ2-1; no clear D gene. In germline, CDR1 is SGHDN, CDR2 FVKESK. The CDR3 consists of 14 residues. V lost 3 bases and J 12 bases, leaving 18 bases between the germline ends.

On this clonotype: This could be a read error, since a much larger clone is one nucleotide away. The chain employs TRBV6-5 and TRBJ2-2; D is perhaps TRBD2 (5 bases). The CDR3 is 14 amino acids. Germline CDR1 reads MNHEY; CDR2 reads SVGAGI. CDR3 residues: CASSYGENTGEPFF. CDR3 coding DNA: TGTGCCAGCAGTTACGGGGAGAACACCGGGGAGCCGTTTTTT.

This clonotype has a count of ten or more. The V call is TRBV2, the J call TRBJ2-1; D remains unclear. V was trimmed by 2 bases and J by 4 bases, leaving 6 bases between them. Germline CDR1 and CDR2: SNHLY and FYNNEI. There are 13 residues in the CDR3. The CDR3 here is CASSETKYNEQFF. CDR3 in DNA: TGTGCCAGCAGTGAAACAAAGTACAATGAGCAGTTCTTC.